This entry is about one TCR beta chain. The table came from immunoSEQ multiplex PCR; TCRdb's copy has only in-frame clones and leaves some out. The sample holds around 72,000 clones, approximately 90% seen once. These data originate in a study of technical replicates of blood from several donors. The ends lost 6 bases at V and 3 bases at J; junction bases unmatched: 10. The CDR3 runs 17 residues. CDR1 is MNHEY and CDR2 is SMNVEV in the germline V gene (reference sequence). The source material was T cells isolated from PBMCs. The chain carries TRBV27 and TRBJ1-4, with 10 bases lining up with TRBD1. The clonotype comes from a human donor in good health. CDR3 coding DNA: TGTGCCAGCAGCGCGACAGGGGGCGGGAAAGCTAATGAAAAACTGTTTTTT. Amino acid sequence: CASSATGGGKANEKLFF.